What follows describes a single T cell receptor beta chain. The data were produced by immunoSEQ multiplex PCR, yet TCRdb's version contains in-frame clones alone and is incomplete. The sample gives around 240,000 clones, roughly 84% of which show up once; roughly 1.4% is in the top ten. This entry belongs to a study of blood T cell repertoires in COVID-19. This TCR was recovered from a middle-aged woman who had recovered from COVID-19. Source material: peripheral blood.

The CDR3 bases are TGTGCCATCAGGGGGGGGACAGGGACCTACGAGCAGTACTTC. Protein product: CAIRGGTGTYEQYF. The rearrangement joins TRBV10-3 to TRBJ2-7; 9 bases agree with TRBD1. Germline CDR1 ENHRY, CDR2 SYGVKD. V trimming: 6 bases; J trimming: 2 bases; junction bases outside the gene matches: 5. The CDR3 is made up of 14 amino acids.